Described below is a single T cell receptor beta chain sequence and its context. Its antigen is not identified. Sequenced by immunoSEQ multiplex PCR; TCRdb stores in-frame clones only, minus some. The data contain about 79,000 clones, roughly 87% of them singletons. Trimming at V came to 4 bases and at J to 12 bases, leaving 8 bases not matched to a gene. This CDR3 comprises 13 residues. The data belong to a study of OX40 agonist ivuxolimab in advanced cancers. Findings of the study overall: Expanded clones tended on average to be more numerous among CD8+ T cells than CD4+. Certain nonresponders likewise exhibited a low normalized T-cell clonal expansion. Dose levels from 0.1 to 3.0 mg/kg saw CD4+ and CD8+ blood T cells expand clonally by week 6.

Sequencing used CD4+ or CD8+ T cells sorted from blood, obtained in a trial of the OX40 agonist ivuxolimab. The J gene is TRBJ2-1, the V gene TRBV5-3; 9 nucleotides align to TRBD2. TRBV5-3 is placed among ORFs of uncertain function. This receptor was identified in an adult with an advanced solid tumor such as melanoma, head and neck, liver or kidney cancer. Written as DNA, the CDR3 is TGTGCCAGAAGCGACCCGACTAGCGGCGGGCAGTTCTTC. This translates into CARSDPTSGGQFF.